Detailed here is one TCR beta chain. The target antigen is unknown. Profiling relied on immunoSEQ multiplex PCR, and the TCRdb table lists in-frame clones only, not all of them. The repertoire has approximately 130,000 clones, 85% to 90% of them found once; the top ten carry around 30%. This sample is drawn from a study of T cell responses to AZD1222 COVID-19 vaccine. Whole-study findings and limits: Among those given AZD1222, only five to seven were seropositive at baseline. Sampled repertoires all dated from after the peak T cell response. When two AZD1222 doses had been given, Spike-specific TCR breadth and depth rose.

CDR1 and CDR2 (germline): SEHNR, FQNEAQ (reference sequence). V was pared by 5 bases and J by 0 bases, with 10 bases between. CDR3 length: 14 amino acids. The chain couples TRBV7-9 to TRBJ1-1; a possible D gene is TRBD1 (6 bases). The sequence came from an adult in good health. Sequencing was performed on peripheral blood, taken on day 0 of AZD1222 vaccination. CDR3 amino acids: CASSTQGMNTEAFF. CDR3 DNA: TGTGCCAGCAGCACCCAGGGGATGAACACTGAAGCTTTCTTT.